A single sample gave rise to the 16 T cell receptor beta chains below, sequenced in a study of blood T cell repertoires in COVID-19. Sequenced by immunoSEQ multiplex PCR; TCRdb stores in-frame clones only, minus some. The table includes approximately 27,000 clones, 80% to 90% detected once. Sequenced sample: peripheral blood. The receptors originated from a human donor with acute or convalescent COVID-19. The donor label of this sample is uncertain.

This chain connects TRBV5-1 to TRBJ2-3, with D possibly matching TRBD1 (5 bases). The CDR3 is made up of 16 amino acids. The germline V gene has CDR1 SGHRS and CDR2 YFSETQ. The ends were cut back, 0 bases at V and 1 base at J, with 12 bases in the middle. The CDR3 bases are TGCGCCAGCAGCTTGGAGGGGCAGAAAGGCACAGATACGCAGTATTTT. Residues: CASSLEGQKGTDTQYF. The variable domain in full, with the rest retrieved from reference TRBV5-1 and TRBJ2-3, is KAGVTQTPRYLIKTRGQQVTLSCSPISGHRSVSWYQQTPGQGLQFLFEYFSETQRNKGNFPGRFSGRQFSNSRSEMNVSTLELGDSALYLCASSLEGQKGTDTQYFGPGTRLTVL.

The chain uses TRBV3-1 (or the pseudogene TRBV3-2) and TRBJ1-5; D gene uncertain. With 1 base removed from V and 4 bases from J, the gap between germline ends came to 8 bases. The CDR3 runs 14 residues. Germline V lookup: CDR1 LGHDT, CDR2 YNNKEL (reference sequence). CDR3 amino acids: CASSQGGVNQPQHF. The CDR3 DNA sequence: TGTGCCAGCAGCCAAGGGGGAGTTAATCAGCCCCAGCATTTT.

The chain carries TRBV3-1 (or the pseudogene TRBV3-2) and TRBJ2-2, with 7 bases lining up with TRBD2. V lost 1 base to trimming and J lost 0 bases; unmatched junction nucleotides: 5. This CDR3 has 17 amino acids. Germline V CDR1 and CDR2: LGHDT, YNNKEL (reference sequence). The DNA of the CDR3 is TGTGCCAGCAGCCAAGGGCGAAGCGGGGCGAACACCGGGGAGCTGTTTTTT. Encoded protein: CASSQGRSGANTGELFF.

V and J are TRBV28 and TRBJ2-5; TRBD1 might be the D (6 bases). The V and J ends lost 5 bases and 5 bases respectively, with 12 bases between them. The CDR3 has 13 residues. CDR1 and CDR2 from the germline V gene are MDHEN and SYDVKM. DNA of the CDR3: TGTGCCAGCAGTCCCACAGGGATTGAGACCCAGTACTTC. The encoded protein is CASSPTGIETQYF. The entire variable domain, with the rest obtained from reference TRBV28 and TRBJ2-5, is as follows: DVKVTQSSRYLVKRTGEKVFLECVQDMDHENMFWYRQDPGLGLRLIYFSYDVKMKEKGDIPEGYSVSREKKERFSLILESASTNQTSMYLCASSPTGIETQYFGPGTRLLVL.

The V gene is TRBV19, the J gene TRBJ2-6; 10 bases agree with TRBD1. CDR1 and CDR2 from the germline V gene are LNHDA and SQIVND (reference sequence). CDR3 size: 19 residues. V shed 6 bases, J shed 0 bases, and the junction held 11 bases outside the gene matches. CDR3 bases: TGTGCCAGTAGGCCACCTCCGGGACAGGGGTACTCTGGGGCCAACGTCCTGACTTTC. This gives the protein CASRPPPGQGYSGANVLTF. The full variable domain, completed using reference TRBV19 and TRBJ2-6, is DGGITQSPKYLFRKEGQNVTLSCEQNLNHDAMYWYRQDPGQGLRLIYYSQIVNDFQKGDIAEGYSVSREKKESFPLTVTSAQKNPTAFYLCASRPPPGQGYSGANVLTFGAGSRLTVL.

This clone was seen only once. The genes are TRBV11-1 and TRBJ1-3; tentative D call: TRBD1 (6 bases). V was shortened by 3 bases and J by 0 bases, with 12 bases between the two germline ends. This CDR3 spans 16 amino acids. CDR1 SGHAT and CDR2 FQDESV come from the germline V gene (reference sequence). The CDR3 region is CASSFPGATSGNTIYF. DNA for the CDR3: TGTGCCAGCAGCTTCCCAGGGGCGACCTCTGGAAACACCATATATTTT.

The CDR3 region is CAISEQPNSPLHF. The CDR3, as DNA: TGTGCCATCAGTGAACAGCCCAATTCACCCCTCCACTTT. The chain joins TRBV10-3 to TRBJ1-6; no definite D call. CDR3 length: 13 amino acids. Trimming cost V 3 bases and J 7 bases, with 7 bases left between them. The germline V gene encodes CDR1 ENHRY and CDR2 SYGVKD.

This chain joins TRBV30 and TRBJ2-2; 9 bases are a match to TRBD1. Germline V gene lookup returns CDR1 GTSNPN and CDR2 SVGIG (reference sequence). V shed 4 bases, J shed 2 bases, and the junction held 11 bases outside the gene matches. There are 17 residues in the CDR3. The CDR3: CAWNPLGTGRNTGELFF. The CDR3, as DNA: TGTGCCTGGAACCCCCTCGGGACAGGGAGAAACACCGGGGAGCTGTTTTTT.

The chain recombines TRBV19 with TRBJ2-3, with TRBD2 matching over 9 bases. The CDR3 length is 16 residues. Germline trimming cut 1 base from V and 6 bases from J; bases unmatched to any gene: 8. Germline loops: CDR1 LNHDA, CDR2 SQIVND (reference sequence). The CDR3 region has the DNA TGTGCCAGTAGTATAGCTGGTAGCGGGAGCCAGGATACGCAGTATTTT. The encoded protein is CASSIAGSGSQDTQYF.

The chain employs TRBV19 and TRBJ2-4; TRBD2 matches at 7 bases. Germline V CDR1 and CDR2: LNHDA, SQIVND (reference sequence). The CDR3 length is 16 residues. Losses at the gene ends were 0 bases for V and 6 bases for J; bases not matched to a gene: 8. CDR3 region: CASSIDYRPGGNIQYF. In nucleotides, the CDR3 is TGTGCCAGTAGTATAGACTACCGACCGGGGGGAAACATTCAGTACTTC.

The rearrangement uses TRBV27 and TRBJ1-2; D unresolved. There are 14 residues in the CDR3. Per germline, CDR1 MNHEY and CDR2 SMNVEV (reference sequence). V gave up 5 bases and J gave up 2 bases, with 12 bases separating them. The CDR3 bases are TGTGCCAGCAGTCCGAGATTACAGAACTATGGCTACACCTTC. The encoded protein is CASSPRLQNYGYTF.

The rearrangement links TRBV2 to TRBJ1-2; D may be TRBD1 (6 bases). The CDR3 spans 13 residues. Germline V gene lookup returns CDR1 SNHLY and CDR2 FYNNEI. V was shortened by 11 bases and J by 4 bases, with 17 bases between the two germline ends. CDR3 loop: CAVGGGGAYGYTF. CDR3 DNA: TGTGCCGTGGGCGGAGGGGGGGCCTATGGCTACACCTTC.

The rearrangement links TRBV9 to TRBJ2-6, with D tentatively TRBD2 (6 bases). Germline CDR1 and CDR2: SGDLS and YYNGEE. The CDR3 spans 15 residues. V lost 6 bases to trimming and J lost 1 base, with 11 bases between them. CDR3: CASNYRGSGANVLTF. The CDR3 DNA reads as TGTGCCAGCAACTATCGGGGGTCTGGGGCCAACGTCCTGACTTTC.

CDR3 in amino acids: CASSHHRGSGELFF. Here the CDR3 DNA reads TGTGCCAGCAGCCACCATAGGGGGTCCGGGGAGCTGTTTTTT. This chain joins TRBV3-1 (or the pseudogene TRBV3-2) and TRBJ2-2; D may be TRBD1 (6 bases). The V and J ends lost 3 bases and 6 bases respectively, with 11 bases between them. Germline CDR1 reads LGHDT; CDR2 reads YNNKEL (reference sequence). This CDR3 region has 14 residues.

This chain connects TRBV9 to TRBJ2-7; 8 bases line up with TRBD2. Unmatched junction bases numbered 11, after V lost 6 bases and J lost 6 bases. Germline assignment: CDR1 SGDLS and CDR2 YYNGEE. CDR3 length equals 14 residues. The chain's CDR3 is CASILKAGVGEQYF. In DNA, the CDR3 is TGTGCCAGCATCCTTAAAGCGGGAGTGGGCGAGCAGTACTTC.

This chain uses TRBV9 with TRBJ2-1; 9 bases are a match to TRBD2. The ends lost 3 bases at V and 4 bases at J; junction bases unmatched: 5. This CDR3 comprises 15 residues. The germline gives CDR1 SGDLS, CDR2 YYNGEE. The CDR3 here is CASSATSGPYNEQFF. The CDR3 nucleotides are TGTGCCAGCAGCGCGACTAGCGGCCCATACAATGAGCAGTTCTTC.